Listed here are 6 T cell receptor beta chains from one sample, sequenced in a study of T cell clones after liver transplantation. Libraries were prepared by immunoSEQ multiplex PCR; TCRdb keeps only in-frame clonotypes and omits some of them. The repertoire holds around 18,000 clones, roughly nine tenths seen once, with 13% in the top ten. The source material was CD8+ T cells from blood, sampled around 45 months after liver transplant. The receptors derive from a human patient who received a liver transplant. The graft donor may account for some of the T cells.

V gene TRBV27 combines with J gene TRBJ2-7, with 7 bases matching TRBD1. The J segment lost 2 bases and the V segment lost 8 bases, leaving 6 bases of the junction unmatched. Germline V gene sequence: CDR1 MNHEY, CDR2 SMNVEV (reference sequence). This CDR3 spans 13 amino acids. The DNA of the CDR3 is TGTGCCAGCGGAACGACAGGGCCCTACGAGCAGTACTTC. As protein: CASGTTGPYEQYF.

The CDR3 sequence: CASSAGTSHYNEQFF. The CDR3 DNA sequence: TGTGCCAGCAGCGCCGGGACTAGTCACTACAATGAGCAGTTCTTC. The chain carries TRBV5-4 and TRBJ2-1; TRBD2 aligns across 8 bases. The CDR3 is 15 amino acids. From germline, CDR1 is SGHNT and CDR2 YYREEE (reference sequence). V trimming: 4 bases; J trimming: 3 bases; junction bases outside the gene matches: 6.

V usage is TRBV9 and J usage is TRBJ2-1, with 8 bases lining up with TRBD2. CDR3 length: 15 residues. Germline trimming cut 2 bases from V and 8 bases from J; bases unmatched to any gene: 9. The germline V gene encodes CDR1 SGDLS and CDR2 YYNGEE. The CDR3 bases are TGTGCCAGCAGCGTTAGCGGGACTCCTTGGGATGAGCAGTTCTTC. Translated, it gives CASSVSGTPWDEQFF.

This chain links TRBV9 with TRBJ2-7; D possibly corresponds to TRBD1 (5 bases). Trimming removed 4 bases at V and 3 bases at J, with 14 bases between. The CDR3 extends over 14 amino acids. From germline, CDR1 is SGDLS and CDR2 YYNGEE. CDR3 bases: TGTGCCAGCAGCACAGGCGGCCCGAACTACGAGCAGTACTTC. Translation: CASSTGGPNYEQYF.

This clone was seen once. This chain joins TRBV28 and TRBJ2-1; weak D call: TRBD2 (5 bases). This CDR3 has 14 amino acids. Germline CDR1 is MDHEN and CDR2 is SYDVKM. Trimming cost V 1 base and J 10 bases, with 14 bases left between them. CDR3 region: CASSLSLALGEQFF. CDR3 nucleotide sequence: TGTGCCAGCAGTTTATCCCTAGCCCTTGGAGAGCAGTTCTTC.

The rearrangement links TRBV6-6 to TRBJ1-5; D uncertain. The CDR3 consists of 13 residues. Germline values: CDR1 MNHNY, CDR2 SVGAGI (reference sequence). Trimming pared 9 bases from V and 0 bases from J, leaving 9 bases between. Here the CDR3 DNA reads TGTGCCAGTGGGCCTTATAGCAATCAGCCCCAGCATTTT. This codes for CASGPYSNQPQHF.